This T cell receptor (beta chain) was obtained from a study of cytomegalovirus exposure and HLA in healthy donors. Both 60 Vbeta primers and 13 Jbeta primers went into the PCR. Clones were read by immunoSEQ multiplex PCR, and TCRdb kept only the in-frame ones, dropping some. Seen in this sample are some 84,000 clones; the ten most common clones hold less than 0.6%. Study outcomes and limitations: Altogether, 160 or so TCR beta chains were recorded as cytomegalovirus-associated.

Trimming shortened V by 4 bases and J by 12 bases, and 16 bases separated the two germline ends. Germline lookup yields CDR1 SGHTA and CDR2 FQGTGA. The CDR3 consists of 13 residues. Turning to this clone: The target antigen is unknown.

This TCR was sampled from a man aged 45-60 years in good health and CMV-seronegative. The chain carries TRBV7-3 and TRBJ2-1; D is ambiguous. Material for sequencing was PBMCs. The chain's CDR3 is CASSSQANGLQFF. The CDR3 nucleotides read TGTGCCAGCAGCTCCCAGGCAAACGGATTGCAGTTCTTC.